This TCR beta chain was captured by sequencing in a study of T-cell memory formation after mild COVID-19. The sample holds a few counts of this clonotype. Its specificity is not known. General study findings and limits: Clones shrinking between day 15 and 85 showed a balanced CD4/CD8 split, and those that grew later tilted toward CD4+.

The CDR3 totals 15 residues. The V gene lost 1 base and the J gene lost 3 bases, with 12 bases spanning the gap. TCRdb reanalysed the 5' RACE reads using MiXCR and keeps one entry per CDR3 protein. The top ten hold approximately 25% of the sample, which has 250,000 to 300,000 distinct CDR3 sequences, roughly 15% seen once. The rearrangement joins TRBV12-3 or TRBV12-4 to TRBJ1-1; no reliable D call. The source of this sequence is a man aged 18 to 35 who had mild COVID-19 (a few samples of this study predate the infection). Cell type and time point are not known. Source material: PBMCs or a T cell subset sorted from them (not recorded which). This chain's CDR3 is CASSLGAILYTEAFF. The CDR3 DNA is TGTGCCAGCAGTTTAGGGGCCATATTGTACACTGAAGCTTTCTTT.